The 14 T cell receptor beta chains below were found in one sample sequenced in a study of technical replicates of blood from several donors. Sequenced by immunoSEQ multiplex PCR; TCRdb stores in-frame clones only, minus some. The table has about 84,000 clones, around 97% seen once. The sequencing input was T cells isolated from PBMCs. The receptors come from a human donor in good health.

This chain connects TRBV19 to TRBJ2-2; the D gene is possibly TRBD2 (6 bases). V lost 1 base and J lost 3, with 9 bases in between. Germline V gene data show CDR1 as LNHDA and CDR2 as SQIVND (reference sequence). CDR3 length: 15 amino acids. Here the CDR3 reads CASSIGLGYTGELFF. The CDR3 bases are TGTGCCAGTAGTATAGGACTAGGATACACCGGGGAGCTGTTTTTT.

The V gene is TRBV20-1, the J gene TRBJ1-2; no clear D gene. V lost 6 bases and J lost 8, with 10 bases in between. The CDR3 has 10 residues. CDR1 and CDR2 from the germline V gene are DFQATT and SNEGSKA (reference sequence). In nucleotides, the CDR3 is TGCAGTGCCCTGGGAGAAGGCTACACCTTC. This encodes CSALGEGYTF.

This rearrangement joins TRBV19 to TRBJ1-5; TRBD1 agrees at 8 bases. Per the germline V gene, CDR1 is LNHDA and CDR2 is SQIVND (reference sequence). This CDR3 is built from 15 residues. The V and J ends lost 8 bases and 4 bases, in that order; junction bases with no gene match: 10. CDR3 nucleotide sequence: TGTGCCAGTGGAGACAGGGGCCCGTTAAATCAGCCCCAGCATTTT. Encoded protein: CASGDRGPLNQPQHF.

This sequence joins TRBV4-1 and TRBJ2-3; 8 bases match TRBD2. Per germline, CDR1 MGHRA and CDR2 YSYEKL. Unmatched junction bases numbered 11, after V lost 1 base and J lost 2 bases. The CDR3 covers 18 residues. The CDR3 loop reads CASSQGFFVAGNTDTQYF. The CDR3 region has the DNA TGCGCCAGCAGCCAAGGATTCTTCGTAGCGGGAAACACAGATACGCAGTATTTT.

J is TRBJ2-3 and V is TRBV10-3; D unresolved. There are 14 residues in the CDR3. In germline, CDR1 is ENHRY, CDR2 SYGVKD. V was trimmed by 7 bases and J by 1 base, leaving 12 bases between them. CDR3 sequence reads: CAINPAERTDTQYF. Here the CDR3 DNA reads TGTGCCATCAATCCGGCGGAACGCACAGATACGCAGTATTTT.

The rearrangement uses TRBV28 and TRBJ1-1; D gene unclear. In germline, CDR1 is MDHEN, CDR2 SYDVKM. Trimming shortened V by 3 bases and J by 6 bases, and 11 bases separated the two germline ends. The CDR3 is 13 residues long. Here the CDR3 reads CASSFVGWAEAFF. CDR3 bases: TGTGCCAGCAGTTTTGTCGGGTGGGCTGAAGCTTTCTTT.

This clone was seen only once. The V and J genes are TRBV11-2 and TRBJ1-4, with D maybe TRBD1 (5 bases). Per germline, CDR1 SGHAT and CDR2 FQNNGV. V lost 4 bases, J lost 8 bases, and 23 bases lay in between. There are 17 residues in the CDR3. The DNA for the CDR3 is TGTGCCAGCAGCTCCCTTGGGTCCCGCTGGGGCCGGGAAAAACTGTTTTTT. Protein product: CASSSLGSRWGREKLFF.

V and J are TRBV19 and TRBJ2-5; TRBD2 aligns across 8 bases. CDR1 and CDR2 (germline): LNHDA, SQIVND (reference sequence). The CDR3 spans 12 residues. CDR3 region: CASTGGVETQYF. The CDR3 region has the DNA TGTGCGTCAACCGGGGGGGTAGAGACCCAGTACTTC.

The V gene is TRBV6-5, the J gene TRBJ2-2; 7 positions match TRBD2. Germline assignment: CDR1 MNHEY and CDR2 SVGAGI. V trimming: 6 bases; J trimming: 5 bases; junction bases outside the gene matches: 6. The CDR3 covers 14 residues. The CDR3 sequence: CASSLGRETGELFF. The CDR3 nucleotides read TGTGCCAGCAGCCTAGGGAGGGAGACCGGGGAGCTGTTTTTT.

This chain links TRBV30 with TRBJ2-2, with D uncertain. Germline values: CDR1 GTSNPN, CDR2 SVGIG (reference sequence). The CDR3 spans 12 residues. V was pared by 4 bases and J by 7 bases, with 10 bases between. CDR3 loop: CAWKRVRGELFF. The CDR3 DNA sequence: TGTGCCTGGAAACGGGTACGCGGGGAGCTGTTTTTT.

V usage is TRBV11-2 and J usage is TRBJ2-5; no reliable D call. Germline V gene data show CDR1 as SGHAT and CDR2 as FQNNGV. V lost 4 bases to trimming and J lost 2 bases, with 5 bases between them. CDR3 length: 12 amino acids. The CDR3 DNA follows: TGTGCCAGCAGCTCATCACAAGAGACCCAGTACTTC. Its translation is CASSSSQETQYF.

The rearrangement joins TRBV6-4 to TRBJ2-5; TRBD1 matches at 12 bases. Germline V gene data show CDR1 as MRHNA and CDR2 as SNTAGT. The CDR3 is made up of 15 amino acids. Unmatched junction bases numbered 4, after V lost 4 bases and J lost 4 bases. CDR3: CASSAGTGGAETQYF. The CDR3, as DNA: TGTGCCAGCAGTGCCGGGACAGGGGGCGCAGAGACCCAGTACTTC.

The chain carries TRBV27 and TRBJ1-1; possible D gene TRBD1, 5 bases. V lost 7 bases and J 3 bases, leaving 18 bases between the germline ends. CDR1 is MNHEY, CDR2 SMNVEV, per germline (reference sequence). The CDR3 sequence is 15 residues long. The chain's CDR3 is CASNLGGSRDTEAFF. Written as DNA, the CDR3 is TGTGCCAGCAACCTGGGGGGGAGTAGGGACACTGAAGCTTTCTTT.

The chain uses TRBV27 and TRBJ2-7, with D maybe TRBD1 (5 bases). The CDR3 is 15 amino acids. Per the germline V gene, CDR1 is MNHEY and CDR2 is SMNVEV (reference sequence). Deletions cut 6 bases from V and 8 bases from J, with 23 bases between. This CDR3 reads CASRGRRPEGVKQYF. CDR3 nucleotides: TGTGCCAGCAGAGGCCGCCGGCCAGAAGGGGTAAAGCAGTACTTC.